Listed here is a single T cell receptor (beta chain). Its antigen remains undetermined. Qualities for individual bases were not recorded, and no much larger clone is one base off. This sample was included in a study of blood T cell repertoires in COVID-19 (TCRdb year 2020). Concerning the study at large: Samples from collaborators originated in the United States, Italy and Spain and spanned both the acute and convalescent phases of COVID-19. HLA class I and class II types, where available, came from metadata supplied by the sample provider rather than from assay-based typing. The repertoires were released in a freely available public database intended as a resource for research on the immune response to SARS-CoV-2. The dataset comprised deeply sampled blood TCRbeta repertoires from subjects exposed to, actively infected with, or recovered from COVID-19. Samples came from the ongoing ImmuneRACE study (first 160 participants) plus 1,254 subjects from 6 global collaborators. The prospective study material was composed of cDNA or gDNA derived from T cells, B-cell-depleted T cells, or PBMCs. The sample metadata nearly always contained a de-identified subject ID, COVID-19 status, age in years and sex. Overall results and qualifications from the work: The amount of clinical and demographic metadata varied by source and participant and was provided uncurated.

TCRbeta CDR3 regions were amplified from genomic DNA by means of the immunoSEQ Assay, a bias-controlled multiplex PCR. Regarding the original processing steps: Nucleated cell counts per sample were estimated from amplification of reference gene primers within the assay. Sequence reads were collapsed and filtered to measure the absolute abundance of every unique TCRbeta CDR3 rearrangement. For each sample, productive Simpson clonality was calculated as the square root of Simpson's diversity index over productive rearrangements. The table was pulled from immuneACCESS by TCRdb, which kept in-frame rearrangements only. Such tables lose some clones; where checked, under half of the loss comes from unresolved V genes, and the rest has no known cause. The V and J calls and clone size were taken over from that table, and D and trimming were inferred from the DNA. This sample has fewer than 95,000 clones in its table, and roughly 87% of those were observed once. Around 14% of the sample is held by the ten biggest clonotypes.

The CDR3 contains 13 residues, cysteine and phenylalanine counted. Of the read, only the CDR3 DNA is kept; its 39 bases are in frame from base 1. Trimming at the junction amounts to 5 bases on V and 8 bases on J, and the germline ends lie 15 bases apart. The germline V gene encodes CDR1 MDHEN and CDR2 SYDVKM. Whole blood was collected in K2EDTA tubes by collaborating institutions according to the institutions' own protocols. For TCRbeta analysis, collaborator samples were shipped as frozen whole blood, as isolated PBMCs, or as DNA extracted from either sample type. Material for sequencing was peripheral blood. This sequence originates from a male donor with acute or convalescent COVID-19. Rearrangement joined TRBV28 to TRBJ1-2; TRBD1 is a possible D gene, resting on 5 matching bases. The DNA sequence reads TGTGCCAGCAGTGGGGGAGGGGTAGAAGGCTACACCTTC. Its protein product is CASSGGGVEGYTF.